The entry that follows covers one T cell receptor (beta chain) sequence. Antigen unknown. V gave up 7 bases and J gave up 4 bases, with 13 bases separating them. Germline CDR1 SGHVS, CDR2 FQNEAQ. The CDR3 is made up of 13 amino acids. TCRdb keeps only in-frame clones here, not all; method: immunoSEQ multiplex PCR. The data show tens of thousands of clones, roughly 80% seen once. This record comes from a study of OX40 agonist ivuxolimab in advanced cancers. Whole-study findings and limits: There was clonal expansion of CD4+ and CD8+ blood T cells by week 6 at 0.1 to 3.0 mg/kg.

The sequence was obtained from an adult with an advanced solid tumor such as melanoma, head and neck, liver or kidney cancer. Source: CD4+ or CD8+ T cells sorted from blood, taken in a trial of the OX40 agonist ivuxolimab. The chain joins TRBV7-8 to TRBJ1-2; no reliable D call. In nucleotides, the CDR3 is TGTGCCAGCACCCCCCTGGTGGGCTATGGCTACACCTTC. Protein: CASTPLVGYGYTF.